One sample yielded the 3 T cell receptor beta chains listed below, sequenced in a study of regulatory T cells in long-lasting Graves disease. Researchers made TCR beta libraries by using iRepertoire HTBI primers and running Arm-PCR on CDR3 regions. MiXCR, applied by TCRdb to the multiplex PCR reads, yields one record per CDR3 protein. The sample yields roughly 560,000 distinct CDR3 sequences, about 12% seen once. Time point of the sample: newly diagnosed GD, antithyroid drugs for less than 3 months. From RNA extracted from PBMCs, the TCR library was made. These data are also associated with another study on T cells in Graves' hyperthyroidism and ophthalmopathy.

This specimen consisted of peripheral blood mononuclear cells (PBMCs), obtained at new diagnosis, from a patient treated with antithyroid drugs. These receptors all come from a woman under 40 with Graves disease.

This clonotype was detected many times. The V gene is TRBV18, the J gene TRBJ2-7; the D gene is possibly TRBD1 (6 bases). V lost 1 base to trimming and J lost 0 bases, with 10 bases between them. The CDR3 runs to 15 residues. Germline V gene data show CDR1 as KGHSH and CDR2 as LQKENI. This chain's CDR3 is CASSPRAGASYEQYF. CDR3 in DNA: TGTGCCAGCTCACCACGGGCAGGGGCCTCCTACGAGCAGTACTTC. The variable domain in full, with the rest retrieved from reference TRBV18 and TRBJ2-7, is NAGVMQNPRHLVRRRGQEARLRCSPMKGHSHVYWYRQLPEEGLKFMVYLQKENIIDESGMPKERFSAEFPKEGPSILRIQQVVRGDSAAYFCASSPRAGASYEQYFGPGTRLTVT.

The chain has TRBV6-8 and TRBJ1-1; D is possibly TRBD1 (6 bases). The CDR3 contains 11 residues. The germline CDR1 and CDR2 sequences are MNHGY and SAAAGT. V was shortened by 8 bases and J by 5 bases, with 9 bases between the two germline ends. In DNA form, the CDR3 reads TGTGCCAGCGCAGGGGAAACTGAAGCTTTCTTT. This sequence encodes CASAGETEAFF.

The chain recombines TRBV18 with TRBJ2-3, with 10 bases that match TRBD2. This CDR3 spans 17 amino acids. V lost 0 bases and J lost 4; bases outside the gene matches: 7. CDR1 KGHSH and CDR2 LQKENI come from the germline V gene. CDR3 region: CASSPPIPGLASDTQYF. The CDR3 DNA sequence: TGTGCCAGCTCACCACCGATACCGGGACTAGCGTCAGATACGCAGTATTTT.